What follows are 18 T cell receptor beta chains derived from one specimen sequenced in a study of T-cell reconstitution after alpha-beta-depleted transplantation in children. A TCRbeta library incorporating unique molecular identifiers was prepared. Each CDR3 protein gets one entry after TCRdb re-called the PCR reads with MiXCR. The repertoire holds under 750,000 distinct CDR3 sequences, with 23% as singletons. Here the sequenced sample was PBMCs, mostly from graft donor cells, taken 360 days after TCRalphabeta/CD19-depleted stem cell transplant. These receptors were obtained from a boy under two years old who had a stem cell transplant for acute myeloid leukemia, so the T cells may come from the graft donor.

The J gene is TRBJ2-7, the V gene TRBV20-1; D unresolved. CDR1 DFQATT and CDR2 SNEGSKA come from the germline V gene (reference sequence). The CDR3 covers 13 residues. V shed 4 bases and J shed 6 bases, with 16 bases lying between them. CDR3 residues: CSAIRESLGEQYF. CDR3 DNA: TGCAGTGCTATCCGCGAATCCCTGGGCGAGCAGTACTTC.

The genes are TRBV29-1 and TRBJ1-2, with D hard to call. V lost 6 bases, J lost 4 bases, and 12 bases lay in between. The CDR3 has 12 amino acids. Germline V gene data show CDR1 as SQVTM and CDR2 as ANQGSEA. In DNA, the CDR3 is TGCAGCGTAACCGCCGCAACCTATGGCTACACCTTC. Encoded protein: CSVTAATYGYTF.

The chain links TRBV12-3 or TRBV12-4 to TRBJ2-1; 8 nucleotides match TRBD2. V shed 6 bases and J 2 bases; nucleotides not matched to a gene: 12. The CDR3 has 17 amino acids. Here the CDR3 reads CASSSSSISGAYNEQFF. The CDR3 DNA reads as TGTGCCAGCAGCTCTTCGAGTATTAGCGGGGCCTACAATGAGCAGTTCTTC.

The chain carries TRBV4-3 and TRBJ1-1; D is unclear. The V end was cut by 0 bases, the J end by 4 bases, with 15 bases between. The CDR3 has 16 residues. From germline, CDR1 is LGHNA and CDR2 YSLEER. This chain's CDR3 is CASSQDRNLGATEAFF. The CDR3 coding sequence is TGCGCCAGCAGCCAAGATCGGAACCTCGGTGCCACTGAAGCTTTCTTT.

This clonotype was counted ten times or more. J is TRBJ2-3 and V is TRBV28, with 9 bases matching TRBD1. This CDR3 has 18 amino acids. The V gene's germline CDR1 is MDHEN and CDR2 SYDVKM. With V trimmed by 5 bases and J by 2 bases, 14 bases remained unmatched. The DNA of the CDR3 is TGTGCCAGCAGTCCAGAGCGGTGGGACAGGGCAAACACAGATACGCAGTATTTT. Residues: CASSPERWDRANTDTQYF.

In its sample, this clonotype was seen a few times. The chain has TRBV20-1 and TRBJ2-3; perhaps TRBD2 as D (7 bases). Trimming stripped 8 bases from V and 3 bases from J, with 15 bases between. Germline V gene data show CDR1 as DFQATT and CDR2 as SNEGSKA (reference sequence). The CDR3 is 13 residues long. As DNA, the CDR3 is TGCAGTTGCCGGGGAGGGGGGACAGATACGCAGTATTTT. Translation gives CSCRGGGTDTQYF.

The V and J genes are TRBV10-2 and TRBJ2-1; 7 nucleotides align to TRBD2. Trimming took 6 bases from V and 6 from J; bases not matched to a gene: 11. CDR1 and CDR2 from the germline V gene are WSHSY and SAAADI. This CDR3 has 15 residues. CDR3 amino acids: CASSQTSFFRNEQFF. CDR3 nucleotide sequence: TGCGCCAGCAGCCAGACTAGCTTCTTCCGCAATGAGCAGTTCTTC.

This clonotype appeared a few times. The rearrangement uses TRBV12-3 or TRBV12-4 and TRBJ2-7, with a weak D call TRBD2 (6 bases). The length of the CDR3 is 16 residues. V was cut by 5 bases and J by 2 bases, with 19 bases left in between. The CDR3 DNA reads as TGTGCCAGCAGTCCAGTTGGGGCAGGGAGGACCTACGAGCAGTACTTC. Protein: CASSPVGAGRTYEQYF.

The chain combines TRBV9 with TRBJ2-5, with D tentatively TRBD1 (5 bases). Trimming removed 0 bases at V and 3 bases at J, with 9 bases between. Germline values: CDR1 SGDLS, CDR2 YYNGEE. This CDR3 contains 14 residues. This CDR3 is CASSVAQGKETQYF. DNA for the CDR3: TGTGCCAGCAGCGTAGCTCAGGGTAAAGAGACCCAGTACTTC.

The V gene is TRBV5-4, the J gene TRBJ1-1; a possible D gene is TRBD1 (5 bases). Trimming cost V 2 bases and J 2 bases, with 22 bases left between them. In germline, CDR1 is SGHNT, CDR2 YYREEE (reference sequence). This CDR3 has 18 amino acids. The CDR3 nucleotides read TGTGCCAGCAGCTTCGGGCTTCCTCGTCAGGGTAATAACACTGAAGCTTTCTTT. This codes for CASSFGLPRQGNNTEAFF.

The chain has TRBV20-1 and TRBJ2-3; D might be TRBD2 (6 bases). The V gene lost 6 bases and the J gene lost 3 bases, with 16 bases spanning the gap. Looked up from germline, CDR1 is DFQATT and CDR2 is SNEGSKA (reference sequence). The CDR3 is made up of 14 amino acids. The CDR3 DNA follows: TGCAGTGCCATAAGGCTAGCGAGTACAGATACGCAGTATTTT. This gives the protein CSAIRLASTDTQYF.

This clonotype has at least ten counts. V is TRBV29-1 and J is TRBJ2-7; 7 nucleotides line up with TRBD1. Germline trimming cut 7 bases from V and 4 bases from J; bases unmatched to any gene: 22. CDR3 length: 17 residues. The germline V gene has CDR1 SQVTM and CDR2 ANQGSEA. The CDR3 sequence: CSAVLTSGDRAGYEQYF. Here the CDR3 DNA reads TGCAGCGCCGTCCTGACGTCAGGGGACAGAGCCGGATACGAGCAGTACTTC.

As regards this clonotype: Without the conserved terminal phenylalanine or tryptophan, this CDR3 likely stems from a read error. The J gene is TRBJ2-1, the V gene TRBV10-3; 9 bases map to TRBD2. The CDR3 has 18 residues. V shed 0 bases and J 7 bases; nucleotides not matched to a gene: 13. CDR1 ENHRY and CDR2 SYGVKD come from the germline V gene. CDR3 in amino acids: CAISESIPGIAGVNEQFL. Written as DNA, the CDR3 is TGTGCCATCAGTGAGTCGATCCCCGGAATAGCGGGGGTTAATGAGCAGTTCCTC.

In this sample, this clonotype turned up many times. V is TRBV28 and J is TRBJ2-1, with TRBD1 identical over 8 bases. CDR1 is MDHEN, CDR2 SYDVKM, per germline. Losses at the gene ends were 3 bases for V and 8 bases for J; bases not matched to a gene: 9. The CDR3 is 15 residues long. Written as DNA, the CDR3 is TGTGCCAGCAGTTTGGACAGGGTAGTTTTTGATGAGCAGTTCTTC. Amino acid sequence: CASSLDRVVFDEQFF.

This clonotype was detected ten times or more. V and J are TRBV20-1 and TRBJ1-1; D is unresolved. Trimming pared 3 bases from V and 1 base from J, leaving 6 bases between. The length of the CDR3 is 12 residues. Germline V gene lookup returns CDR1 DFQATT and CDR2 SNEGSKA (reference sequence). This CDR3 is CSASRRNTEAFF. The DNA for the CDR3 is TGCAGTGCTAGTCGGAGGAACACTGAAGCTTTCTTT.

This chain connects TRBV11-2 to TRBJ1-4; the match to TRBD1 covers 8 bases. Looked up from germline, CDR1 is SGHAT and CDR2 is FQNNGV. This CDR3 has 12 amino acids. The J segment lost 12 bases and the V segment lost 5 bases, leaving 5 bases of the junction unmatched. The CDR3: CASSGQGVELFF. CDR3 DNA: TGTGCCAGCAGCGGACAGGGTGTAGAACTGTTTTTT.

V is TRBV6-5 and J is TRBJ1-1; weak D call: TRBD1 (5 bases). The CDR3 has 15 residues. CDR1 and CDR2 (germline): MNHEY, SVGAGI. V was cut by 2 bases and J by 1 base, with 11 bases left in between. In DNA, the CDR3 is TGTGCCAGCAGTTACGGGGCATTTGGGAACACTGAAGCTTTCTTT. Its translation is CASSYGAFGNTEAFF.

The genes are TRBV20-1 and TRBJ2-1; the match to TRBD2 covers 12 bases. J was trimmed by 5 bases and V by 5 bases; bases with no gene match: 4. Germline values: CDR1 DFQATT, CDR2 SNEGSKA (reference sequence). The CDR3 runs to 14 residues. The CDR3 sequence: CSACRLAGDNEQFF. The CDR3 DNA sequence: TGCAGTGCTTGTCGACTAGCGGGGGACAATGAGCAGTTCTTC.